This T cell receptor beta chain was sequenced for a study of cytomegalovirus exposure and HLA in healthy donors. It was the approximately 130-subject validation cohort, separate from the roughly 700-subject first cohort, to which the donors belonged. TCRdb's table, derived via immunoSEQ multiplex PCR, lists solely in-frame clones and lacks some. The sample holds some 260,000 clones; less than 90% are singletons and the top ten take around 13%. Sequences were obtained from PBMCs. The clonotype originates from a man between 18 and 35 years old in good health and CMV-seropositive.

The CDR3 loop is CASSVGTSDEQYF. The CDR3 nucleotides read TGTGCCAGCAGCGTCGGGACTAGCGACGAGCAGTACTTC. This sequence joins TRBV7-8 and TRBJ2-7, with TRBD2 matching over 10 bases. CDR3 size: 13 residues. After removal of 5 bases from V and 5 bases from J, the junction contained 3 bases not matched to a gene. Germline-derived CDR1 and CDR2 are SGHVS and FQNEAQ.